What follows are 21 T cell receptor beta chains derived from one specimen sequenced in a study of blood T cell repertoires in COVID-19. The table came from immunoSEQ multiplex PCR; TCRdb's copy has only in-frame clones and leaves some out. The sample lists some 74,000 clones, roughly 87% occurring once. Input material: peripheral blood. The receptors here all came from a man aged 45-65 years with acute or convalescent COVID-19.

CDR3 sequence reads: CASSLSPRDRGLPLHF. The CDR3 DNA is TGTGCCAGCAGTTTATCCCCCCGGGACAGGGGGCTCCCCCTCCACTTT. The chain employs TRBV27 and TRBJ1-6, with TRBD1 matching 12 bases. With 0 bases clipped from V and 13 bases from J, the junction kept 7 bases outside the gene matches. Germline V lookup: CDR1 MNHEY, CDR2 SMNVEV (reference sequence). The CDR3 runs to 16 residues.

V is TRBV27 and J is TRBJ1-2, with D possibly matching TRBD1 (5 bases). The V gene's germline CDR1 is MNHEY and CDR2 SMNVEV (reference sequence). The CDR3 is 14 residues long. Deletions cut 2 bases from V and 4 bases from J, with 11 bases between. CDR3 residues: CASSLTGGVYGYTF. The CDR3 nucleotides read TGTGCCAGCAGTTTAACGGGGGGAGTCTATGGCTACACCTTC.

This clone was seen once. The rearrangement uses TRBV29-1 and TRBJ2-2, with TRBD2 matching 8 bases. V lost 1 base and J lost 0; bases outside the gene matches: 7. CDR3 length: 17 residues. The germline CDR1 and CDR2 sequences are SQVTM and ANQGSEA. The DNA of the CDR3 is TGCAGCGTTGAAGCCCCCAGCGGGGGTACGAACACCGGGGAGCTGTTTTTT. It encodes CSVEAPSGGTNTGELFF.

The chain recombines TRBV2 with TRBJ2-7, with TRBD1 matching 9 bases. Trimming at V came to 5 bases and at J to 4 bases, leaving 6 bases not matched to a gene. Germline V gives CDR1 SNHLY, CDR2 FYNNEI. The CDR3 runs 14 residues. This CDR3 is CASSKQGAEYEQYF. The CDR3 DNA is TGTGCCAGCAGTAAACAGGGGGCCGAGTACGAGCAGTACTTC.

This clone was counted between two and nine times. The chain carries TRBV11-1 and TRBJ2-5; TRBD2 matches at 7 bases. CDR3 length: 14 residues. From germline, CDR1 is SGHAT and CDR2 FQDESV (reference sequence). Losses at the gene ends were 5 bases for V and 4 bases for J; bases not matched to a gene: 7. CDR3 coding DNA: TGTGCCAGCAGCCCCGGGACTACTGGAGAGACCCAGTACTTC. Its protein product is CASSPGTTGETQYF.

The V gene is TRBV5-6, the J gene TRBJ1-2, with 12 nucleotides matching TRBD1. The germline gives CDR1 SGHDT, CDR2 YYEEEE. V shed 3 bases, J shed 6 bases, and the junction held 3 bases outside the gene matches. CDR3 length: 14 residues. The CDR3, as DNA: TGTGCCAGCAGCTGGGACAGGGGGCCTGATGGCTACACCTTC. This codes for CASSWDRGPDGYTF.

This clone was seen a few times. The V gene is TRBV6-5, the J gene TRBJ1-1; D is ambiguous. The ends were cut back, 2 bases at V and 6 bases at J, with 7 bases in the middle. CDR1 and CDR2 (germline): MNHEY, SVGAGI. This CDR3 spans 12 amino acids. The CDR3 region has the DNA TGTGCCAGCAGTTACAAGGGAGCTGAAGCTTTCTTT. Protein product: CASSYKGAEAFF.

This rearrangement joins TRBV5-5 to TRBJ1-1; possibly TRBD1 for D (5 bases). The CDR3 sequence is 14 residues long. CDR1 is SGHKS and CDR2 is YYEKEE in the germline V gene (reference sequence). V was cut by 3 bases and J by 5 bases, with 14 bases left in between. The CDR3 DNA sequence: TGTGCCAGCAGCTCGGATGGGGGGTGGACTGAAGCTTTCTTT. As protein: CASSSDGGWTEAFF.

The chain carries TRBV12-3 or TRBV12-4 and TRBJ1-3, with D unresolved. The ends were cut back, 8 bases at V and 0 bases at J, with 8 bases in the middle. The CDR3 is made up of 13 amino acids. The CDR3 region has the DNA TGTGCCAGCCACTCGAACTCTGGAAACACCATATATTTT. This encodes CASHSNSGNTIYF.

This chain connects TRBV3-1 (or the pseudogene TRBV3-2) to TRBJ2-1; D remains unclear. The germline V gene encodes CDR1 LGHDT and CDR2 YNNKEL (reference sequence). The CDR3 spans 13 residues. V shed 2 bases and J shed 9 bases, with 11 bases lying between them. The CDR3, as DNA: TGTGCCAGCAGCCAACTGGCGGATGGTGAGCAGTTCTTC. Amino acid sequence: CASSQLADGEQFF.

The V and J genes are TRBV24-1 and TRBJ1-4; D possibly corresponds to TRBD1 (5 bases). The germline V gene has CDR1 KGHDR and CDR2 SFDVKD. Trimming left V 2 bases short and J 4 bases short, with 13 bases between. This CDR3 comprises 16 residues. CDR3 DNA: TGTGCCACCAGTGATTCGGGGCAGCGGGATAATGAAAAACTGTTTTTT. Translated, it gives CATSDSGQRDNEKLFF.

The chain uses TRBV5-1 and TRBJ2-5; 8 bases align to TRBD1. J lost 5 bases, V lost 3 bases, and 6 bases had no gene match. This CDR3 has 14 residues. Germline CDR1 reads SGHRS; CDR2 reads YFSETQ. DNA for the CDR3: TGCGCCAGCAGCTACTCCAGGGGGCGGGAGACCCAGTACTTC. As protein: CASSYSRGRETQYF.

The rearrangement uses TRBV5-1 and TRBJ2-2, with D possibly TRBD1 on 5 matching bases. The CDR3 has 18 residues. V dropped 4 bases and J dropped 1 base, with 20 bases sitting between them. Looked up from germline, CDR1 is SGHRS and CDR2 is YFSETQ. The CDR3 loop is CASSPAALGQGNTGELFF. The CDR3 DNA sequence: TGCGCCAGCAGCCCAGCCGCTCTAGGGCAGGGGAACACCGGGGAGCTGTTTTTT.

CDR3 sequence: CASSETPNTEAFF. In DNA, the CDR3 is TGCGCCAGCAGTGAAACACCGAACACTGAAGCTTTCTTT. The chain has TRBV10-2 and TRBJ1-1; D not certain. The CDR3 consists of 13 residues. Trimming took off 3 bases at V and 1 base at J, with 6 bases between the two ends. The germline gives CDR1 WSHSY, CDR2 SAAADI.

The rearrangement joins TRBV19 to TRBJ2-1; D gene ambiguous. Germline V gene data show CDR1 as LNHDA and CDR2 as SQIVND (reference sequence). V lost 11 bases, J lost 8 bases, and 25 bases lay in between. The CDR3 has 15 residues. DNA of the CDR3: TGTGCCGTTAATCGGGTGGGTTCTAATGACGATGAGCAGTTCTTC. Amino acids: CAVNRVGSNDDEQFF.

The chain joins TRBV9 to TRBJ2-3; D is uncertain. The CDR3 covers 13 residues. Trimming left V 2 bases short and J 4 bases short, with 8 bases between. From germline, CDR1 is SGDLS and CDR2 YYNGEE. CDR3 loop: CASSVKSADTQYF. The CDR3 DNA is TGTGCCAGCAGCGTCAAGTCGGCAGATACGCAGTATTTT.

The CDR3 sequence: CASIKTGGRTEAFF. The CDR3 bases are TGTGCCAGTATAAAGACAGGGGGGCGCACTGAAGCTTTCTTT. The chain combines TRBV19 with TRBJ1-1, with 9 bases fitting TRBD1. The length of the CDR3 is 14 residues. J was trimmed by 4 bases and V by 7 bases; bases with no gene match: 7. Germline lookup yields CDR1 LNHDA and CDR2 SQIVND (reference sequence).

The CDR3 DNA reads as TGTGCCAGCAGCTCGTGGACAGGCGGTGGAAACACCATATATTTT. Protein sequence: CASSSWTGGGNTIYF. The chain joins TRBV7-2 to TRBJ1-3; 7 bases agree with TRBD1. V lost 4 bases, J lost 3 bases, and 6 bases stayed unmatched. The CDR3 sequence is 15 residues long. In germline, CDR1 is SGHTA, CDR2 FQGNSA.

The chain has TRBV7-9 and TRBJ1-2, with no clear D. V was shortened by 7 bases and J by 4 bases, with 22 bases between the two germline ends. Germline lookup yields CDR1 SEHNR and CDR2 FQNEAQ (reference sequence). This CDR3 has 16 residues. The chain's CDR3 is CASTPPGEQTFYGYTF. The CDR3, as DNA: TGTGCCAGCACCCCCCCCGGGGAGCAGACCTTCTATGGCTACACCTTC. The complete variable domain, with remaining parts taken from reference TRBV7-9 and TRBJ1-2, reads DTGVSQNPRHKITKRGQNVTFRCDPISEHNRLYWYRQTLGQGPEFLTYFQNEAQLEKSRLLSDRFSAERPKGSFSTLEIQRTEQGDSAMYLCASTPPGEQTFYGYTFGSGTRLTVV.

CDR3 loop: CASRSGGTGTGELFF. CDR3 bases: TGTGCCAGCAGGTCGGGGGGCACGGGCACCGGGGAGCTGTTTTTT. This chain joins TRBV9 and TRBJ2-2, with D possibly TRBD2 on 7 matching bases. V lost 5 bases and J 4 bases, leaving 15 bases between the germline ends. There are 15 residues in the CDR3. Germline loops: CDR1 SGDLS, CDR2 YYNGEE. Full variable domain (outside the CDR3, taken from reference TRBV9 and TRBJ2-2): DSGVTQTPKHLITATGQRVTLRCSPRSGDLSVYWYQQSLDQGLQFLIQYYNGEERAKGNILERFSAQQFPDLHSELNLSSLELGDSALYFCASRSGGTGTGELFFGEGSRLTVL.

CDR3 bases: TGTGCCAGCAGTGAATTGGGACAGGATAATCAGCCCCAGCATTTT. It encodes CASSELGQDNQPQHF. The V call is TRBV25-1, the J call TRBJ1-5; 8 bases are shared with TRBD1. The CDR3 length is 15 residues. CDR1 and CDR2 (germline): MGHDK, SYGVNS. Trimming removed 1 base from V and 4 bases from J; junction bases left unmatched: 3.